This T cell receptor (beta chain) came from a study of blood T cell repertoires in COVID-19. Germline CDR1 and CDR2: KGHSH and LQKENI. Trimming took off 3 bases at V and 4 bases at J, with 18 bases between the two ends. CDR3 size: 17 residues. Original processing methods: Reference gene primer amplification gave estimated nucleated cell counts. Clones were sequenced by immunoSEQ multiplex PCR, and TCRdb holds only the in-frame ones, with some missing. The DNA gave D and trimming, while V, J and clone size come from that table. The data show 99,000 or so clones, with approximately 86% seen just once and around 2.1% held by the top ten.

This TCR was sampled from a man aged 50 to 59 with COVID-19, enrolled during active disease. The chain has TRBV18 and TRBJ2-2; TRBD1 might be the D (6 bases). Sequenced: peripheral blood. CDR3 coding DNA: TGTGCCAGCTCACCCTTTCTGTACAGGGACGGCACCGGGGAGCTGTTTTTT. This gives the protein CASSPFLYRDGTGELFF.